These 32 T cell receptor beta chains share one sample of origin, sequenced in a study of tumor and adjacent non-tumor tissue in lung cancer. The template was RNA from unsorted bulk tissue. The library came from three nested PCR rounds adapted from ARM-PCR protocols. TCRdb re-called the multiplex PCR reads with MiXCR, one entry per CDR3 protein. Found here are 220,000 or so distinct CDR3 sequences, 71% of them singletons; the top ten hold about 25%. Input material: lung tumor tissue. These receptors came from a man aged 60 to 69 with non-small cell lung cancer.

Note on this clonotype: This sequence may be a read error, since a much larger clone differs from it by one base. The chain carries TRBV5-5 and TRBJ2-7, with D unresolved. Germline V gene data show CDR1 as SGHKS and CDR2 as YYEKEE (reference sequence). There are 15 residues in the CDR3. Trimming shortened V by 3 bases and J by 4 bases, and 17 bases separated the two germline ends. CDR3 coding DNA: TGTGCCAGCAGCTATTCCGGAGACCCTTTTTACGAGCAGTACGTC. This gives the protein CASSYSGDPFYEQYV.

The chain links TRBV20-1 to TRBJ2-1; 8 bases agree with TRBD2. Per germline, CDR1 DFQATT and CDR2 SNEGSKA (reference sequence). The CDR3 sequence is 17 residues long. V trimming: 7 bases; J trimming: 2 bases; junction bases outside the gene matches: 16. The CDR3 loop reads CSVKREITHPTYNEQFF. In nucleotides, the CDR3 is TGCAGTGTCAAGCGGGAGATAACTCACCCAACCTACAATGAGCAGTTCTTC.

For this clonotype: Germline is not matched at one junction end, which may reflect a read error. V is TRBV11-2 and J is TRBJ2-3; no definite D call. This CDR3 is 15 amino acids long. CDR1 is SGHAT, CDR2 FQNNGV, per germline. CDR3 in amino acids: CASSPGRSSRDTQYF. The CDR3 nucleotides are TGTGCCAGCAGTCCCGGAAGAAGTAGCAGAGATACGCAGTATTTT.

On this clonotype itself: Its ends do not fully match the called genes, so a read error is possible. V and J are TRBV7-8 and TRBJ1-5; D ambiguous. Germline V gene sequence: CDR1 SGHVS, CDR2 FQNEAQ. The CDR3 spans 14 residues. DNA of the CDR3: TGTGCCAGCAGCTTAGCAGGGAACGATCAGCCCCAGCTTTTT. Its translation: CASSLAGNDQPQLF.

The CDR3 bases are TGTGCCTGCGGAAGCCCAGAGGAGCGGGAGGGATTGCGGGGAGGTTACAATGAGCAGTTCTTC. The encoded protein is CACGSPEEREGLRGGYNEQFF. The V call is TRBV7-2, the J call TRBJ2-1, with TRBD2 matching 10 bases. CDR3 length equals 21 residues. Germline CDR1 reads SGHTA; CDR2 reads FQGNSA. Losses at the gene ends were 11 bases for V and 4 bases for J; bases not matched to a gene: 29.

V is TRBV20-1 and J is TRBJ1-2; D remains ambiguous. The length of the CDR3 is 16 residues. Germline V gene data show CDR1 as DFQATT and CDR2 as SNEGSKA (reference sequence). Trimming left V 0 bases short and J 5 bases short, with 19 bases between. The CDR3 bases are TGCAGTGCTAGAGACCCCATTGGGGAATCGGAATATGGCTACACCTTC. Its protein is CSARDPIGESEYGYTF.

This clonotype was counted at least ten times. CDR3 DNA: TGTGCCAGCAGTTACAGGAAGACCCAGTACTTC. This sequence encodes CASSYRKTQYF. The V call is TRBV6-5, the J call TRBJ2-5, with D uncertain. The length of the CDR3 is 11 residues. V was clipped by 2 bases and J by 6 bases, with 4 bases between them. CDR1 and CDR2 (germline): MNHEY, SVGAGI.

This clonotype showed up just once. V gene TRBV6-2 or TRBV6-3 combines with J gene TRBJ2-6; D gene ambiguous. CDR1 is MNHEY, CDR2 SVGEGT, per germline. Trimming shortened V by 4 bases and J by 2 bases, and 33 bases separated the two germline ends. CDR3 length: 23 residues. As DNA, the CDR3 is TGTGCCAGCAGTTCAACGACAACCGGTGTATTTCAGAACAAATTCACTGGGGCCAACGTCCTGACTTTC. This translates into CASSSTTTGVFQNKFTGANVLTF.

Comment on this clonotype: This may arise from a read error, as a much more abundant clone is one base away. In nucleotides, the CDR3 is TGCGCCAGCAGCCAAGGGGGAACTTCCTTCTATGACTACACCTTC. This sequence encodes CASSQGGTSFYDYTF. The J gene is TRBJ1-2, the V gene TRBV4-3, with D uncertain. CDR3 length: 15 amino acids. Germline lookup yields CDR1 LGHNA and CDR2 YSLEER.

Regarding this clonotype: A read error may explain this, as a much larger clone is one base away. The chain is built from TRBV20-1 and TRBJ2-7, with 7 bases matching TRBD1. Germline CDR1 is DFQATT and CDR2 is SNEGSKA (reference sequence). The CDR3 covers 12 residues. The CDR3, as DNA: TGCAATGCTAAACAGGGGACCTACGAGCAGTACTTC. Translating gives CNAKQGTYEQYF.

The genes are TRBV7-3 and TRBJ2-1; the D is unclear. Germline V gene sequence: CDR1 SGHTA, CDR2 FQGTGA. Trimming cost V 5 bases and J 5 bases, with 16 bases left between them. The CDR3 covers 15 residues. The CDR3 DNA is TGTGCCAGCAGCGTATCGGGCCGGTCGAACAATGAGCAGTTCTTC. Its translation is CASSVSGRSNNEQFF.

Regarding this clonotype: It may be a read error: a sequence one base away is much more abundant. This sequence joins TRBV29-1 and TRBJ1-1; 7 bases agree with TRBD1. This CDR3 comprises 12 residues. Germline CDR1 reads SQVTM; CDR2 reads ANQGSEA. The CDR3 sequence is CSGTGLNAEASF. CDR3 DNA sequence: TGCAGCGGGACAGGTCTGAACGCTGAAGCTTCCTTT. The full variable domain, its missing parts supplied by reference TRBV29-1 and TRBJ1-1, is SAVISQKPSRDICQRGTSLTIQCQVDSQVTMMFWYRQQPGQSLTLIATANQGSEATYESGFVIDKFPISRPNLTFSTLTVSNMSPEDSSIYLCSGTGLNAEASFGQGTRLTVV.

This clonotype appeared a few times. The gene calls are TRBV5-4 and TRBJ2-3; D remains ambiguous. In germline, CDR1 is SGHNT, CDR2 YYREEE (reference sequence). The V end was cut by 1 base, the J end by 7 bases, with 10 bases between. This CDR3 is built from 13 residues. CDR3 in DNA: TGTGCCAGCAGCTTGTCTCGGCAAAATACGCAGTATTTT. Amino acids: CASSLSRQNTQYF. Looking up the rest from reference TRBV5-4 and TRBJ2-3 gives the full variable domain: ETGVTQSPTHLIKTRGQQVTLRCSSQSGHNTVSWYQQALGQGPQFIFQYYREEENGRGNFPPRFSGLQFPNYSSELNVNALELDDSALYLCASSLSRQNTQYFGPGTRLTVL.

This chain uses TRBV29-1 with TRBJ2-3, with 12 bases that match TRBD2. This CDR3 has 15 residues. V dropped 4 bases and J dropped 4; count of bases not matched to a gene: 6. CDR1 and CDR2 (germline): SQVTM, ANQGSEA. This CDR3 reads CSVAILAGGADTQYF. CDR3 sequence (DNA): TGCAGCGTTGCAATTCTAGCGGGAGGGGCAGATACGCAGTATTTT.

On this clonotype: A much larger clone differs by one base, so this may be a read error. V gene TRBV11-2 combines with J gene TRBJ1-1; the D gene is possibly TRBD1 (5 bases). Germline CDR1 SGHAT, CDR2 FQNNGV. This CDR3 region has 15 residues. CDR3 loop: CASSLDPGPFTDAFF. The CDR3 bases are TGTGCCAGCAGCTTAGACCCGGGACCTTTCACTGATGCTTTCTTT.

The CDR3 DNA reads TGTGCCTGGAGTGTACGACAGCATGCTAACTATGGCTACACCTTC. Protein sequence: CAWSVRQHANYGYTF. The chain carries TRBV30 and TRBJ1-2, with D possibly TRBD1 on 5 matching bases. V gave up 0 bases and J gave up 0 bases, with 11 bases separating them. This CDR3 region has 15 residues. The germline gives CDR1 GTSNPN, CDR2 SVGIG (reference sequence). Full variable domain (rest looked up from reference TRBV30 and TRBJ1-2): SQTIHQWPATLVQPVGSPLSLECTVEGTSNPNLYWYRQAAGRGLQLLFYSVGIGQISSEVPQNLSASRPQDRQFILSSKKLLLSDSGFYLCAWSVRQHANYGYTFGSGTRLTVV.

Notes on this clonotype: A read error is possible here, since a much larger clone lies one base away. The chain uses TRBV6-2 or TRBV6-3 and TRBJ2-3, with 8 nucleotides matching TRBD2. Germline V lookup: CDR1 MNHEY, CDR2 SVGEGT. This CDR3 spans 16 amino acids. DNA for the CDR3: TGTGCCAGCAGCTACTTTCTTACGGGAGGGACGGATAAGCAGTATTTT. This gives the protein CASSYFLTGGTDKQYF.

Turning to this clonotype: One end of the junction is discordant with germline, which a read error may explain. The CDR3 DNA sequence: TGCGCCAGCTCACCTCTGGCCTCTGGAAACACCATATATTTT. Residues: CASSPLASGNTIYF. The chain carries TRBV18 and TRBJ1-3, with D unclear. CDR3 length: 14 amino acids. CDR1 and CDR2 from the germline V gene are KGHSH and LQKENI.

As concerns this clonotype: At one of its ends the junction is not consistent with the germline gene, which may arise from a read error. This rearrangement joins TRBV4-2 to TRBJ2-1, with TRBD2 matching 10 bases. The CDR3 loop spans 17 amino acids. Germline V CDR1 and CDR2: LGHNA, YNFKEQ. As DNA, the CDR3 is TGTGCCAGCAACCAAGTCCGAGCGGGAGGGGCCTACAATGAGCTGTTCTTC. The encoded protein is CASNQVRAGGAYNELFF.

Details on this clonotype: A read error may produce the germline difference seen at one junction end. The chain combines TRBV12-3 or TRBV12-4 with TRBJ2-1; D is unresolved. This CDR3 is 15 amino acids long. CDR3: CTSSLRARSYNEQFF. For the CDR3, the DNA is TGTACCAGCAGTTTAAGGGCTAGGTCCTACAATGAGCAGTTCTTC.

As regards this clonotype: This clone may be a read error of a much larger clone one base away. This chain connects TRBV24-1 to TRBJ2-5; the match to TRBD2 covers 16 bases. J gave up 3 bases and V 3 bases, and 0 bases lay outside the gene matches. Per germline, CDR1 KGHDR and CDR2 SFDVKD. CDR3 length: 16 residues. CDR3 DNA sequence: TGTGCCACCAGTGATGGGACTAGCGGGGGGGAAGAGACCCAGTACTTC. Its translation: CATSDGTSGGEETQYF.

About this clonotype: Sequence at one end of the junction differs from germline and may be a read error. The chain has TRBV4-1 and TRBJ2-3; the match to TRBD1 covers 8 bases. Germline values: CDR1 MGHRA, CDR2 YSYEKL. The CDR3 has 14 residues. CDR3 sequence reads: CVSSQTGGADTQYF. CDR3 coding DNA: TGCGTCAGCAGCCAAACAGGGGGAGCAGATACGCAGTATTTT.

This chain connects TRBV5-6 to TRBJ2-5; TRBD1 is a possible D gene (5 bases). The V end lost 1 base, the J end lost 5 bases, and 15 bases lay between the germline ends. The V gene's germline CDR1 is SGHDT and CDR2 YYEEEE. This CDR3 comprises 15 residues. The CDR3 region is CASSLLGDERETQYF. CDR3 DNA: TGTGCCAGCAGCTTGTTAGGGGATGAACGGGAGACCCAGTACTTC.

In the case of this clonotype: This may be a read error: a much more frequent sequence differs by one nucleotide. The chain is built from TRBV11-3 and TRBJ2-3; D uncertain. Trimming removed 7 bases from V and 3 bases from J, with 11 bases in between. This CDR3 has 13 amino acids. Germline V CDR1 and CDR2: SGHNT, YENEEA. CDR3 region: CASNFHGTDTQYF. CDR3 nucleotide sequence: TGTGCCAGCAACTTCCACGGGACAGATACGCAGTATTTT. Filled out from reference TRBV11-3 and TRBJ2-3, the complete variable domain reads EAGVVQSPRYKIIEKKQPVAFWCNPISGHNTLYWYLQNLGQGPELLIRYENEEAVDDSQLPKDRFSAERLKGVDSTLKIQPAELGDSAVYLCASNFHGTDTQYFGPGTRLTVL.

This clonotype has just a few counts. V and J are TRBV4-3 and TRBJ2-1, with 10 positions matching TRBD2. J lost 2 bases, V lost 1 base, and 8 bases had no gene match. CDR3 length: 18 residues. Germline V gives CDR1 LGHNA, CDR2 YSLEER. CDR3: CASSQVASGSIAYNEQFF. CDR3 nucleotide sequence: TGCGCCAGCAGCCAAGTGGCTAGCGGGAGCATCGCCTACAATGAGCAGTTCTTC.

J is TRBJ1-4 and V is TRBV6-1; D is unclear. Deletions cut 6 bases from V and 3 bases from J, with 11 bases between. Germline CDR1 MNHNS, CDR2 SASEGT. The CDR3 loop spans 14 amino acids. As DNA, the CDR3 is TGTGCCAGCAGACCCTGGGTCTCTAATGAAAAACTGTTTTTT. Translation gives CASRPWVSNEKLFF.

V and J are TRBV28 and TRBJ2-2, with no clear D. The CDR3 extends over 12 amino acids. Per germline, CDR1 MDHEN and CDR2 SYDVKM. Trimming stripped 7 bases from V and 3 bases from J, with 6 bases between. CDR3 in DNA: TGTGCCAGCATGCGAGACACCGGGGAGCTGTTTTTT. It encodes CASMRDTGELFF. The variable domain in full, with the rest retrieved from reference TRBV28 and TRBJ2-2, is DVKVTQSSRYLVKRTGEKVFLECVQDMDHENMFWYRQDPGLGLRLIYFSYDVKMKEKGDIPEGYSVSREKKERFSLILESASTNQTSMYLCASMRDTGELFFGEGSRLTVL.

This clonotype appeared many times. The chain has TRBV20-1 and TRBJ2-5, with 7 bases identical to TRBD2. Trimming cost V 3 bases and J 8 bases; bases outside gene matches: 9. Germline V lookup: CDR1 DFQATT, CDR2 SNEGSKA (reference sequence). This CDR3 has 13 amino acids. CDR3 residues: CSASLAGDSTQYF. In nucleotides, the CDR3 is TGCAGTGCTAGCCTCGCGGGGGATAGCACCCAGTACTTC.

This clonotype has at least ten counts. The CDR3 spells CSVGAGNQPQHF. The CDR3 region has the DNA TGCAGCGTTGGGGCAGGGAATCAGCCCCAGCATTTT. This chain joins TRBV29-1 and TRBJ1-5; D possibly corresponds to TRBD1 (5 bases). Germline values: CDR1 SQVTM, CDR2 ANQGSEA. The CDR3 is made up of 12 amino acids. The V and J ends lost 4 bases and 4 bases respectively, with 8 bases between them.

The CDR3, as DNA: TGTGCCAGCAGTTCTAACCTACAGTACTGGAACGGACTGTTTTTT. Translating gives CASSSNLQYWNGLFF. This chain joins TRBV28 and TRBJ1-4; D call uncertain. Trimming cost V 4 bases and J 13 bases, with 22 bases left between them. Germline-derived CDR1 and CDR2 are MDHEN and SYDVKM. The CDR3 covers 15 residues. The full variable domain, rest sourced from reference TRBV28 and TRBJ1-4, is DVKVTQSSRYLVKRTGEKVFLECVQDMDHENMFWYRQDPGLGLRLIYFSYDVKMKEKGDIPEGYSVSREKKERFSLILESASTNQTSMYLCASSSNLQYWNGLFFGSGTQLSVL.

About this clonotype: One end of the junction varies from germline; a read error may be responsible. The chain recombines TRBV10-1 with TRBJ2-7; D call uncertain. The CDR3 runs to 13 residues. Germline CDR1 WNHNN, CDR2 SYGVQD (reference sequence). DNA for the CDR3: TGCGCCAGCAGTGACAACGGCCCTGGCGAGCGGTACTTC. Amino acid sequence: CASSDNGPGERYF.

V gene TRBV7-8 combines with J gene TRBJ2-3; TRBD2 agrees at 9 bases. The CDR3 is made up of 16 amino acids. Germline V gene lookup returns CDR1 SGHVS and CDR2 FQNEAQ. The trim removed 2 bases at V and 5 bases at J, leaving 8 bases unmatched. CDR3 loop: CASSLQAGGSGDTQYF. CDR3 nucleotides: TGTGCCAGCAGCTTACAAGCGGGGGGTTCAGGAGATACGCAGTATTTT.